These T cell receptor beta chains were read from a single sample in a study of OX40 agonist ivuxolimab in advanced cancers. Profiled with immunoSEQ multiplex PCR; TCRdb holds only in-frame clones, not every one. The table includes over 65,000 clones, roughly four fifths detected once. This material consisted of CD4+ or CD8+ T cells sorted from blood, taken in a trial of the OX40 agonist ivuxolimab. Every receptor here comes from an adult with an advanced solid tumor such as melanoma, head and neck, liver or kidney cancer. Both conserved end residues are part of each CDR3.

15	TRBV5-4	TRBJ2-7	CASSRTDRVHYEQYF
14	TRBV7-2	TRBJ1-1	CASSLSGMGTEAFF
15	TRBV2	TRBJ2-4	CASTLTGISKNIQYF
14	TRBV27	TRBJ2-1	CASSLEGANNEQFF
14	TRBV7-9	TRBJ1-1	CASSLSGRYTEAFF
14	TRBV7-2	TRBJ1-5	CASSFGQGNQPQHF
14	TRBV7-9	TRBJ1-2	CASIGSVGVRGYTF
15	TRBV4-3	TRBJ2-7	CASSQVGDFSYEQYF
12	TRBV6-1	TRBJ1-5	CASTRGDQPQHF
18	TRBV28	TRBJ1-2	CASSPSFFNRQGRDGYTF
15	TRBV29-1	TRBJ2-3	CSVVSSGGATDTQYF
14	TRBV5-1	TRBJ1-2	CASSLAGTGYGYTF
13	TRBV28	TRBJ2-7	CASRLAATYEQYF
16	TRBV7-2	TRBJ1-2	CASSLDRGQGVYGYTF
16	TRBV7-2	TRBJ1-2	CASSFGDRGPIYGYTF
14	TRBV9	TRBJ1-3	CASSGRRGGNTIYF
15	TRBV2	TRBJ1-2	CASSEAQSANYGYTF
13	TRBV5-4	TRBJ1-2	CASSAGTGDGYTF
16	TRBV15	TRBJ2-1	CATSRDPGGSYNEQFF
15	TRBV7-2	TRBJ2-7	CASSLWTGEVYEQYF
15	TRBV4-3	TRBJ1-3	CASSQDGGYGNTIYF
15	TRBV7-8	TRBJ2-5	CASSLVGGAEGTQYF
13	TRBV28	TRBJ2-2	CASRVQGSGELFF